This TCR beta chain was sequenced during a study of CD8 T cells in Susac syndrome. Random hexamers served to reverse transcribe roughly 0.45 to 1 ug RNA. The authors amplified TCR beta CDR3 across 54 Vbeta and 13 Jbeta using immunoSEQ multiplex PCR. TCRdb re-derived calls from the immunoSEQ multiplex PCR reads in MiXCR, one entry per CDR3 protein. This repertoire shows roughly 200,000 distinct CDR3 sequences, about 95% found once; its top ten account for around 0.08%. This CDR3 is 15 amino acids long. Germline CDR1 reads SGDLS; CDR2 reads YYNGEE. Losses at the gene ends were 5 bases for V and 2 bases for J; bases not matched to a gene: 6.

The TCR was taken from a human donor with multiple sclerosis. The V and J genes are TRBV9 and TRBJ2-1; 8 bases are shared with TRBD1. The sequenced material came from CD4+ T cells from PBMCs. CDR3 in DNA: TGTGCCAGCAGAGCCGGGACAGGACCCTACAATGAGCAGTTCTTC. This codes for CASRAGTGPYNEQFF.